The text below deals with one TCR beta chain. Antigen: not known. The data are from a study of cytomegalovirus exposure and HLA in healthy donors. The study's findings and limits: In a later analysis, first-cohort TCR clusters were found to tend to co-occur in the 130 or so validation repertoires.

Some clones are missing from TCRdb's copy, which holds only in-frame ones; the method was immunoSEQ multiplex PCR. The table records approximately 190,000 clones, 65% to 90% of them present only once. CDR3 length equals 14 residues. Per germline, CDR1 SNHLY and CDR2 FYNNEI. V was pared by 3 bases and J by 4 bases, with 10 bases between. The material sequenced was PBMCs. The J gene is TRBJ1-5, the V gene TRBV2; D gene unclear. This TCR came from a woman between 25 and 40 years old in good health and CMV-seropositive. The CDR3 DNA is TGTGCCAGCAGTGATTCGGCGGGGAATCAGCCCCAGCATTTT. Amino acids: CASSDSAGNQPQHF. Full variable domain (outside the CDR3, taken from reference TRBV2 and TRBJ1-5): EPEVTQTPSHQVTQMGQEVILRCVPISNHLYFYWYRQILGQKVEFLVSFYNNEISEKSEIFDDQFSVERPDGSNFTLKIRSTKLEDSAMYFCASSDSAGNQPQHFGDGTRLSIL.